This T cell receptor (beta chain) was recovered during a study of blood T cell repertoires in COVID-19. Study at large: The United States, Italy and Spain were the sources of the acute and convalescent COVID-19 samples. From T cells, B-cell-depleted T cells, or PBMCs came the material, which was cDNA or gDNA.

The V gene lost 3 bases and the J gene lost 0 bases, with 13 bases spanning the gap. Germline V gene lookup returns CDR1 SGHRS and CDR2 YFSETQ. CDR3 length: 16 residues. Participants' own reports of clinical history determined their cohort assignment. Two negative PCRs, clearance, or symptom resolution had been documented for recovered Cohort 3 donors. Only in-frame clones appear in the TCRdb table, and some are missing; sequencing was by immunoSEQ multiplex PCR. The table has just over 350,000 clones, about 88% seen once. The sequence derives from a woman in her 30s who had recovered from COVID-19. The sequenced material came from PBMCs or T cells enriched from blood (not recorded which). V is TRBV5-1 and J is TRBJ1-3; the D gene is possibly TRBD1 (6 bases). Written as DNA, the CDR3 is TGCGCCAGCAGCTCCGGGACACCCCTCTCTGGAAACACCATATATTTT. Translated: CASSSGTPLSGNTIYF.